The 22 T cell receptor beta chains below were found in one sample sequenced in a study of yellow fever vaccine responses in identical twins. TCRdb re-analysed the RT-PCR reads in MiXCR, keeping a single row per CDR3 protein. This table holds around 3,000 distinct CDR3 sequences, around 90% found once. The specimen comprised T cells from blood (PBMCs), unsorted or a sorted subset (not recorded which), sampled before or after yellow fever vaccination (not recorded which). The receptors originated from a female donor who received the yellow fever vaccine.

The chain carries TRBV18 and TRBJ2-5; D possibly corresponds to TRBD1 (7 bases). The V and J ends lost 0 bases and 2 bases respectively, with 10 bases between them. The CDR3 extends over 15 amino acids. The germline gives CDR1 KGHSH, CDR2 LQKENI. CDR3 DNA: TGTGCCAGCTCACCACCGACAGGGACTCAAGAGACCCAGTACTTC. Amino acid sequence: CASSPPTGTQETQYF.

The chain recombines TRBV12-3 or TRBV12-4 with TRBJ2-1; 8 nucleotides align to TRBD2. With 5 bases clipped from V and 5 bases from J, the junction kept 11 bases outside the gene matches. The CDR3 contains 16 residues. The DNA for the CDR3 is TGTGCCAGCAGTACAGCACTAGCGGAGACTCACAATGAGCAGTTCTTC. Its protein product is CASSTALAETHNEQFF.

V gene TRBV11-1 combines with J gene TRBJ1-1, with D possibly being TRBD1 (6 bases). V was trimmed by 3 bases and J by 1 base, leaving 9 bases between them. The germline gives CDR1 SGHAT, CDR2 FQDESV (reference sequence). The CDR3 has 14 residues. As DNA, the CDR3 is TGTGCCAGCAGCTTTAACAGGGAGAACACTGAAGCTTTCTTT. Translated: CASSFNRENTEAFF.

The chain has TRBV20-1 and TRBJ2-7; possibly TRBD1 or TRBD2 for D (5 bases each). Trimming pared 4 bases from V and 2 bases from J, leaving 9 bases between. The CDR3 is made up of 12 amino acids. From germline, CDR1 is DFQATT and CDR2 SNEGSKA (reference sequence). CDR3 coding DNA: TGCAGTGCTATGGGGGAACCCTACGAGCAGTACTTC. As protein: CSAMGEPYEQYF.

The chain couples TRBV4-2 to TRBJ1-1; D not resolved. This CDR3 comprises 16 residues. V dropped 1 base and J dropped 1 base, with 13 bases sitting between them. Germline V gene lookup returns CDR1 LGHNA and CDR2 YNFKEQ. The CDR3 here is CASSQVSKGKNTEAFF. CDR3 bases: TGTGCCAGCAGCCAAGTGTCTAAGGGTAAGAACACTGAAGCTTTCTTT.

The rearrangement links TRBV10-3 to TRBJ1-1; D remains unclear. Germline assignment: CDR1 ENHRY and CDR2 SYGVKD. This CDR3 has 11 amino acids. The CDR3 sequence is CGSGNYTEAFF. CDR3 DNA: TGTGGGTCAGGTAATTACACTGAAGCTTTCTTT.

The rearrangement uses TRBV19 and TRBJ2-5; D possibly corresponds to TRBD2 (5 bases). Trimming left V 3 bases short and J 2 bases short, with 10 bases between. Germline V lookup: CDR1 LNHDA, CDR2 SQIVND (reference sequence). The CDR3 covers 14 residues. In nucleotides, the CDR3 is TGTGCCAGTAGTATTCTCGAGGGTCAAGAGACCCAGTACTTC. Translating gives CASSILEGQETQYF.

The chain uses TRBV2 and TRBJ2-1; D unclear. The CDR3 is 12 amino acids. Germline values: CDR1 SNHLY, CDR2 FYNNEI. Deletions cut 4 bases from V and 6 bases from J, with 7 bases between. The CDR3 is CASSVRSNEQFF. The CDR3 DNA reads TGTGCCAGCAGTGTCAGGAGCAATGAGCAGTTCTTC.

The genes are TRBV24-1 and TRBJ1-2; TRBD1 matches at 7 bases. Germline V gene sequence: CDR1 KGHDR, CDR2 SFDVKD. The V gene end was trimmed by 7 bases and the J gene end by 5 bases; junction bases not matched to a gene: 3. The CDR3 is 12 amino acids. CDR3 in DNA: TGTGCCACCAGCCAGACAGGGTATGGCTACACCTTC. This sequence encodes CATSQTGYGYTF.

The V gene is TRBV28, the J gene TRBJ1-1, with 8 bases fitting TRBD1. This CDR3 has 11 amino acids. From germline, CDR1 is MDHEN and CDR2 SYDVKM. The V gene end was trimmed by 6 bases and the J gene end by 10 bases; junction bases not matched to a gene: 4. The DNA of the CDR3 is TGTGCCAGCAGCATAACAGGGGGAGCTTTCTTT. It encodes CASSITGGAFF.

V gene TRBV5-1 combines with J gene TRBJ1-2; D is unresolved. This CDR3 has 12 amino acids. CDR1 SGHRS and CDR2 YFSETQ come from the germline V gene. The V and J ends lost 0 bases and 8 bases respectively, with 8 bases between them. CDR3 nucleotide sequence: TGCGCCAGCAGCTTGGATGGAGGCGGCTACACCTTC. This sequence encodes CASSLDGGGYTF.

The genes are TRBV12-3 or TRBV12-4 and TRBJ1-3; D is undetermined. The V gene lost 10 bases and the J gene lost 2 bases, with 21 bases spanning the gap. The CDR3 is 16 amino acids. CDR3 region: CAIQDRAPVPGNTIYF. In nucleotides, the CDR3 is TGTGCCATCCAGGATCGGGCCCCCGTTCCTGGAAACACCATATATTTT.

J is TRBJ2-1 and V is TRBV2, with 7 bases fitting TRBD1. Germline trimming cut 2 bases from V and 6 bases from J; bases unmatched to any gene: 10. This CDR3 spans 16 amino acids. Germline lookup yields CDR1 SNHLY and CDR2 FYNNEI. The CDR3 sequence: CASSEFRGQFGNEQFF. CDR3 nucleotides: TGTGCCAGCAGTGAATTTCGGGGACAGTTCGGCAATGAGCAGTTCTTC.

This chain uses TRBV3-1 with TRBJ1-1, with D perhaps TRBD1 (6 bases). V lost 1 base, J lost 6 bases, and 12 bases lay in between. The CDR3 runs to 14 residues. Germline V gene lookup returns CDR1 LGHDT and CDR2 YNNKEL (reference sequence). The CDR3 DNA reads TGTGCCAGCAGCCAAGTAGGGGGGCGTGCTGAAGCTTTCTTT. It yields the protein CASSQVGGRAEAFF.

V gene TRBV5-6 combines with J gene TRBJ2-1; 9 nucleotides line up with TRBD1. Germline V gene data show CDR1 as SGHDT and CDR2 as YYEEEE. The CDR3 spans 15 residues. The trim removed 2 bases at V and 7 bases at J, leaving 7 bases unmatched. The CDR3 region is CASSFRGTGKNEQFF. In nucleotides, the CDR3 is TGTGCCAGCAGCTTTAGGGGGACAGGGAAGAATGAGCAGTTCTTC.

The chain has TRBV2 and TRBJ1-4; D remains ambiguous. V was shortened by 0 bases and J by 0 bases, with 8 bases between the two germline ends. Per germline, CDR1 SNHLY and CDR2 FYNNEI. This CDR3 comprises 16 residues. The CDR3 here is CASSEAQAATNEKLFF. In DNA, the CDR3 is TGTGCCAGCAGTGAAGCCCAGGCTGCAACTAATGAAAAACTGTTTTTT.

CDR3 sequence reads: CSAPKTGTSARSYNEQFF. The CDR3 DNA follows: TGCAGTGCTCCTAAAACCGGGACTAGCGCCCGCTCCTACAATGAGCAGTTCTTC. This chain uses TRBV20-1 with TRBJ2-1; 10 bases line up with TRBD2. The germline V gene has CDR1 DFQATT and CDR2 SNEGSKA (reference sequence). V was clipped by 5 bases and J by 0 bases; unmatched bases: 13. The CDR3 is 18 amino acids.

The CDR3 DNA is TGTGCCAGCAGCAGACAGGGAGGGAGCACTGAAGCTTTCTTT. Amino acids: CASSRQGGSTEAFF. The J gene is TRBJ1-1, the V gene TRBV7-9; 7 bases match TRBD1. Trimming cost V 5 bases and J 4 bases; bases outside gene matches: 7. Per the germline V gene, CDR1 is SEHNR and CDR2 is FQNEAQ (reference sequence). The CDR3 length is 14 residues.

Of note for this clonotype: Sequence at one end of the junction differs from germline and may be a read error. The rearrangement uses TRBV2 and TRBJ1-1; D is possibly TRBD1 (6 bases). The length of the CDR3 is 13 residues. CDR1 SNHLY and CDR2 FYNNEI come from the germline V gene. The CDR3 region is CASSVARDTEAFF. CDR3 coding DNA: TGTGCCAGCAGTGTCGCCCGGGACACTGAAGCCTTCTTT.

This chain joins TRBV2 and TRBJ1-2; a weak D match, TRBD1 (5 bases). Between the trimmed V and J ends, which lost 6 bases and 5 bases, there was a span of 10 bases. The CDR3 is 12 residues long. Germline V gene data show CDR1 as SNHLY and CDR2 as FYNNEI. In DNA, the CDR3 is TGTGCCAGCAGAGCGCAGGGATATGGCTACACCTTC. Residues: CASRAQGYGYTF.

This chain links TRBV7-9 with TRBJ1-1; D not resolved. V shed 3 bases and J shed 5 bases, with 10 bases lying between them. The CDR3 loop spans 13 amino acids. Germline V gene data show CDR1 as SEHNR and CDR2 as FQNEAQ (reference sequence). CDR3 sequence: CASSFVGKTEAFF. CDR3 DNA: TGTGCCAGCAGCTTTGTAGGGAAAACTGAAGCTTTCTTT. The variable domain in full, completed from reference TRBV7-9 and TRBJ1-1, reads DTGVSQNPRHKITKRGQNVTFRCDPISEHNRLYWYRQTLGQGPEFLTYFQNEAQLEKSRLLSDRFSAERPKGSFSTLEIQRTEQGDSAMYLCASSFVGKTEAFFGQGTRLTVV.

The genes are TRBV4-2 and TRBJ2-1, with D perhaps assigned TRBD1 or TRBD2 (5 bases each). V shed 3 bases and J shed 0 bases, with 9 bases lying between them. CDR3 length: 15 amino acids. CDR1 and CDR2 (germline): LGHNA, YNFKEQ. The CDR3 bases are TGTGCCAGCAGCCATGGGGGTACCTCCTACAATGAGCAGTTCTTC. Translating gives CASSHGGTSYNEQFF.